The 6 T cell receptor beta chains in this list originate from one sample, sequenced in a study of blood T cell repertoires in COVID-19. Here immunoSEQ multiplex PCR was the method, and the copy in TCRdb shows in-frame clones only, minus some. The sample includes hundreds of thousands of clones, 89% seen only once; the top ten take less than 2%. Sequenced input: peripheral blood. The receptors derive from a woman in her 30s with COVID-19, enrolled during active disease.

The chain employs TRBV11-2 and TRBJ2-7, with D possibly being TRBD1 (5 bases). This CDR3 region has 15 residues. Per the germline V gene, CDR1 is SGHAT and CDR2 is FQNNGV. Trimming shortened V by 2 bases and J by 6 bases, and 17 bases separated the two germline ends. The CDR3 DNA reads as TGTGCCAGCAGCTTATCAGACAGTCCTGTTCTCGAGCAGTACTTC. This translates into CASSLSDSPVLEQYF. The full variable domain, with the rest looked up from reference TRBV11-2 and TRBJ2-7, is EAGVAQSPRYKIIEKRQSVAFWCNPISGHATLYWYQQILGQGPKLLIQFQNNGVVDDSQLPKDRFSAERLKGVDSTLKIQPAKLEDSAVYLCASSLSDSPVLEQYFGPGTRLTVT.

The rearrangement links TRBV3-1 (or the pseudogene TRBV3-2) to TRBJ1-3; D unclear. This CDR3 has 13 amino acids. The germline V and J ends were trimmed by 3 bases and 4 bases, with 7 bases remaining between them. CDR1 and CDR2 from the germline V gene are LGHDT and YNNKEL (reference sequence). CDR3 nucleotide sequence: TGTGCCAGCAGCCACTCCTCGGGAAACACCATATATTTT. Translation: CASSHSSGNTIYF.

This chain uses TRBV5-1 with TRBJ2-5; 9 bases align to TRBD2. J lost 5 bases, V lost 6 bases, and 8 bases had no gene match. In germline, CDR1 is SGHRS, CDR2 YFSETQ. This CDR3 spans 14 amino acids. The DNA of the CDR3 is TGCGCCAGCAATATAGCGGGGGCGGGGGAGACCCAGTACTTC. Amino acids: CASNIAGAGETQYF.

The CDR3 sequence: CASSPGIGELFF. CDR3 nucleotide sequence: TGTGCCAGCAGTCCAGGGATCGGGGAGCTGTTTTTT. V is TRBV12-3 or TRBV12-4 and J is TRBJ2-2, with D maybe TRBD1 (5 bases). Trimming stripped 5 bases from V and 7 bases from J, with 8 bases between. This CDR3 region has 12 residues.

The J gene is TRBJ2-3, the V gene TRBV5-1; 11 bases line up with TRBD2. V gave up 0 bases and J gave up 4 bases; unmatched junction bases: 7. Germline V gene data show CDR1 as SGHRS and CDR2 as YFSETQ. The CDR3 has 17 amino acids. This CDR3 is CASSLVVAGGPADTQYF. Here the CDR3 DNA reads TGCGCCAGCAGCTTGGTGGTAGCGGGGGGGCCAGCAGATACGCAGTATTTT.

This clone was seen only a few times. V and J are TRBV2 and TRBJ1-2; D remains unclear. Germline values: CDR1 SNHLY, CDR2 FYNNEI. Trimming pared 5 bases from V and 4 bases from J, leaving 14 bases between. The CDR3 runs to 14 residues. The CDR3: CASSLAGTSYGYTF. The CDR3 region has the DNA TGTGCCAGCAGTCTCGCAGGAACGTCCTATGGCTACACCTTC.